Listed below are T cell receptor beta chains from one sample, sequenced in a study of T cell repertoires in cytomegalovirus infection. No antigens are known for them. TCRdb itself ran the reads through MiXCR, one entry per CDR3 protein. Of about 900,000 distinct CDR3 sequences listed, around 32% are singletons. The material was cultured CD8+ T cells from PBMCs, obtained from culture after CMV antigen stimulation. These TCRs come from a human donor in good health (CMV status not recorded). Some clones in this sample may be carry-over from other donors' samples. CDR3s include the opening cysteine and the closing phenylalanine or tryptophan. A D gene is named only where the DNA matches it firmly. The size of a clone is reported for some rows only, either as once, few or many, or as a class for expanded clones.

V	size	D	J	CDR3	DNA
TRBV14	.	.	TRBJ2-7	CASRKYEQYF	TGTGCCAGCAGGAAGTACGAGCAGTACTTC
TRBV6-2/TRBV6-3	.	TRBD1	TRBJ2-1	CASSSLRIRGQNYNEQFF	TGTGCCAGCAGTTCATTGCGTATCAGGGGGCAGAACTACAATGAGCAGTTCTTC
TRBV19	few	.	TRBJ1-4	CASSMGQRLGELFF	TGTGCCAGTAGTATGGGCCAGCGGCTGGGGGAACTGTTTTTT
TRBV7-9	few	.	TRBJ1-1	CASSFRNMNTEAFF	TGTGCCAGCAGCTTCAGGAACATGAACACTGAAGCTTTCTTT
TRBV7-9	few	TRBD1	TRBJ1-2	CASSPRDRASRGYTF	TGTGCCAGCAGCCCTAGGGACAGGGCGTCGCGGGGCTACACCTTC
TRBV6-2/TRBV6-3	few	.	TRBJ2-2	CASSSYPPRPNTGELFF	TGTGCCAGCAGTTCATACCCCCCTAGGCCAAACACCGGGGAGCTGTTTTTT
TRBV7-6	many	.	TRBJ2-1	CASSLTRSRLYNEQFF	TGTGCCAGCAGCTTGACAAGGTCACGTCTATACAATGAGCAGTTCTTC
TRBV7-2	many	.	TRBJ1-2	CASSIGQINYGYTF	TGTGCCAGCAGCATAGGACAGATTAACTATGGCTACACCTTC
TRBV19	few	.	TRBJ2-1	CASSLRDGHNEQFF	TGTGCCAGTAGCCTCCGGGACGGACACAATGAGCAGTTCTTC
TRBV28	.	.	TRBJ2-3	CASSFPQSTDTQYF	TGTGCCAGCAGTTTCCCCCAAAGCACAGATACGCAGTATTTT
TRBV11-1	few	.	TRBJ2-3	CASSLGWLTDTQYF	TGTGCCAGCAGCTTAGGATGGTTGACAGATACGCAGTATTTT
TRBV7-8	many	TRBD2	TRBJ2-1	CASSLYRLAGRSSYNEQFF	TGTGCCAGCAGCTTATACCGGCTAGCGGGGCGAAGCTCCTACAATGAGCAGTTCTTC
TRBV6-2/TRBV6-3	.	.	TRBJ1-2	CASSHDSGYGYTF	TGTGCCAGCAGCCACGACAGTGGGTATGGCTACACCTTC
TRBV7-3	.	.	TRBJ2-5	CASSLLVGGRETQYF	TGTGCCAGCAGCTTACTAGTGGGGGGGCGAGAGACCCAGTACTTC
TRBV28	.	.	TRBJ2-1	CASSFISDNEQFF	TGTGCCAGCAGTTTTATCAGCGACAATGAGCAGTTCTTC
TRBV27	.	TRBD1	TRBJ2-5	CASSLSTGGLETQYF	TGTGCCAGCAGTTTATCGACAGGGGGCCTGGAGACCCAGTACTTC
TRBV6-5	many	.	TRBJ2-1	CASSYRTGSINEQFF	TGTGCCAGCAGTTACCGTACAGGGAGTATCAATGAGCAGTTCTTC
TRBV4-2	.	.	TRBJ1-2	CASSQDFPVPHGGYTF	TGTGCCAGCAGCCAAGATTTCCCGGTCCCCCATGGAGGCTACACCTTC
TRBV6-6	.	.	TRBJ1-1	CASNQGSSTEAFF	TGTGCCAGCAACCAGGGGTCGAGCACTGAAGCTTTCTTT
TRBV2	few	.	TRBJ2-1	CASSGHHKEQFF	TGTGCCAGCAGTGGTCACCACAAGGAGCAGTTCTTC
TRBV18	.	.	TRBJ1-4	CASSPPHEKLFF	TGTGCCAGCTCACCACCCCATGAAAAACTGTTTTTT
TRBV10-3	.	.	TRBJ1-6	CAISEGGRRYSPLHF	TGTGCCATCAGTGAAGGGGGGCGCAGGTATTCACCCCTCCACTTT
TRBV5-1	.	.	TRBJ1-2	CASSFESYAYGYTF	TGCGCCAGCAGCTTCGAATCTTACGCCTATGGCTACACCTTC
TRBV7-9	.	.	TRBJ2-1	CASSLGSGPPYNEQFF	TGTGCCAGCAGCTTAGGTTCGGGCCCGCCTTACAATGAGCAGTTCTTC
TRBV29-1	.	.	TRBJ1-2	CSVASDRDRRNYGYTF	TGCAGCGTTGCCTCCGATCGGGACCGACGAAACTATGGCTACACCTTC
TRBV10-3	few	TRBD1	TRBJ1-1	CAISESHRTGNTEAFF	TGTGCCATCAGTGAGTCCCACAGGACAGGGAACACTGAAGCTTTCTTT
TRBV27	many	.	TRBJ1-1	CASSVFMNTEAFF	TGTGCCAGCAGTGTGTTTATGAACACTGAAGCTTTCTTT
TRBV2	.	TRBD2	TRBJ2-2	CASSGVGGAVGELFF	TGTGCCAGCAGTGGGGTCGGGGGGGCCGTCGGGGAGCTGTTTTTT
TRBV7-3	few	.	TRBJ2-3	CASSFNGLAGDTQYF	TGTGCCAGCAGCTTTAACGGGCTAGCCGGCGATACGCAGTATTTT
TRBV28	.	.	TRBJ2-3	CASSFLRDADTQYF	TGTGCCAGCAGTTTCTTACGTGACGCAGATACGCAGTATTTT
TRBV27	.	.	TRBJ1-1	CASHEGTEAFF	TGTGCCTCCCATGAGGGCACTGAAGCTTTCTTT
TRBV7-9	few	.	TRBJ2-3	CASSLDGRDTQYF	TGTGCCAGCAGCTTAGACGGCAGAGATACGCAGTATTTT